This T cell receptor (beta chain) is drawn from a study of vaccination and CD4 T cells after COVID-19. Overall study context: Cultures designated as controls were supplied with a CEFX pool, an HIV-1 Nef pool, or no peptide.

The V gene's germline CDR1 is SGHTA and CDR2 FQGNSA. Trimming cost V 4 bases and J 1 base, with 11 bases left between them. The CDR3 sequence is 15 residues long. Cultured CD4+ T cell DNA was sequenced using the Oncomine TCR Beta short-read assay. TCRdb re-derived calls from the PCR reads in MiXCR, one entry per CDR3 protein. The sample has over 13,000 distinct CDR3 sequences, 24% seen once; the top ten hold around 17%. This clonotype was counted only a few times. Its antigen is not identified. Specified treatment: approximately nine-day PBMC culture with coronavirus spike peptide pools or control peptides (ViraFEST assay). Expanded clonotypes were found by TCR sequencing after peptide-pool stimulation (ViraFEST).

The gene calls are TRBV7-2 and TRBJ2-1; tentatively, D is TRBD1 (6 bases). The sequencing used CD4+ T cells from blood, cultured in vitro, collected after SARS-CoV-2 vaccination. The sequence derives from a human donor who had recovered from COVID-19. The CDR3 here is CASSYDRQSYNEQFF. In DNA form, the CDR3 reads TGTGCCAGCAGCTACGACAGGCAGTCCTACAATGAGCAGTTCTTC.